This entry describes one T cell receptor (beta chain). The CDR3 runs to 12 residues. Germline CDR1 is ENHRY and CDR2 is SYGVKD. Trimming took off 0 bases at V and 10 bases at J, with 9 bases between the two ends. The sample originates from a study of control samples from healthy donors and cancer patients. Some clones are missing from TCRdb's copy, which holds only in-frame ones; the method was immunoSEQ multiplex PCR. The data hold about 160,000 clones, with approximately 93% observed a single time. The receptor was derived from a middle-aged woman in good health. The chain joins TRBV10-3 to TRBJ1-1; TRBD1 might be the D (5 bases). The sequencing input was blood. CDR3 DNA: TGTGCCATCAGTGAGTCCGGGGCTTTAGCTTTCTTT. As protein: CAISESGALAFF.